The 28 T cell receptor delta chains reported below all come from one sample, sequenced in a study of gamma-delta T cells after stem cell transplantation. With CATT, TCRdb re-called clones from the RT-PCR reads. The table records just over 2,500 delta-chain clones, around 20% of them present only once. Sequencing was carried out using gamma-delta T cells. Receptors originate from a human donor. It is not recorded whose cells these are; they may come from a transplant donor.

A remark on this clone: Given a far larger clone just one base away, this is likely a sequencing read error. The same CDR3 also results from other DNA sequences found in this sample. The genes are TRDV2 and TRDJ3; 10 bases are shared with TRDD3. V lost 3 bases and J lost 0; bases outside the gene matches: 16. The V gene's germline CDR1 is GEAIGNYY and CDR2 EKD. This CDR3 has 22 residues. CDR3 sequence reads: CACDPAGGGGYPSSWDTRQMFF. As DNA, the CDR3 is TGTGCCTGTGACCCCGCGGGTGGTGGGGGATACCCCAGCTCCTGGGACACCCGACAGATGTTTTTC.

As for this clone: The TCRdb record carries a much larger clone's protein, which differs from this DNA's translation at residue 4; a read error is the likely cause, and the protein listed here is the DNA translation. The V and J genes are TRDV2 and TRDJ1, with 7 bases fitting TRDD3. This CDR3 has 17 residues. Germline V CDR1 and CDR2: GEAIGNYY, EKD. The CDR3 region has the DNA TGTGCCTGTTACACCCTGGGGGCAGAAGGATACACCGATAAACTCATCTTT. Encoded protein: CACYTLGAEGYTDKLIF.

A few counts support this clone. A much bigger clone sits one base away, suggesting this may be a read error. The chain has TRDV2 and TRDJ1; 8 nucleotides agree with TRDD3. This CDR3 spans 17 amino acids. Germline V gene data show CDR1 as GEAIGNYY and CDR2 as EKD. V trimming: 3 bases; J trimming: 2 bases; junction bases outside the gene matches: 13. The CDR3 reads CACDGLLGVEGTDKLIF. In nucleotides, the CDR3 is TGTGCCTGTGACGGTCTACTGGGGGTGGAGGGGACCGATAAACTCATCTTT.

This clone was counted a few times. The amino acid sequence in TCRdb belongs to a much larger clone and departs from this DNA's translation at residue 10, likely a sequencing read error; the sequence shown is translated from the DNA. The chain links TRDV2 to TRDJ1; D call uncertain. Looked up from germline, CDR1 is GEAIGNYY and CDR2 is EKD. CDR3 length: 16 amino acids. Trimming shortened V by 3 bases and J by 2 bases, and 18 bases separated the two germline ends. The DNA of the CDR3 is TGTGCCTGTGACTCGGTGCTCGATAGGTGGACCGATAAACTCATCTTT. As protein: CACDSVLDRWTDKLIF.

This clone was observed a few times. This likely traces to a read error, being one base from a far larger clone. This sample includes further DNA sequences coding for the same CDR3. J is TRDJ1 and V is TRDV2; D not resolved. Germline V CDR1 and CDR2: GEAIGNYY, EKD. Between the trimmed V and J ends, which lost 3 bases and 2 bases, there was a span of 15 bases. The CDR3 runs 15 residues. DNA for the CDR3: TGTGCCTGTGACGCCGTATTGGCGAAAACCGATAAACTCATCTTT. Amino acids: CACDAVLAKTDKLIF.

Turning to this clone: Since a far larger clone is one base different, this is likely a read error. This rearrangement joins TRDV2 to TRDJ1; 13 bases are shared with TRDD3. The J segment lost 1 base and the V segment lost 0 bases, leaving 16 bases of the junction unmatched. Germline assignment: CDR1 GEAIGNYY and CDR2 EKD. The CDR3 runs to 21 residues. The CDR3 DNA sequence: TGTGCCTGTGACACCTTATACACTGGGGGATACGAAGTGTTTACCACCGATAAACTCATCTTT. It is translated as CACDTLYTGGYEVFTTDKLIF.

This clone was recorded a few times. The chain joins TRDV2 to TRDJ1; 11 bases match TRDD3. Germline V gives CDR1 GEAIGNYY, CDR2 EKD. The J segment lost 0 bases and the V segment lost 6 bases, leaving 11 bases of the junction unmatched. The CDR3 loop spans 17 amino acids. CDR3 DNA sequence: TGTGCCTGTTACTCAGTACTGGGGGATATGTACACCGATAAACTCATCTTT. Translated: CACYSVLGDMYTDKLIF.

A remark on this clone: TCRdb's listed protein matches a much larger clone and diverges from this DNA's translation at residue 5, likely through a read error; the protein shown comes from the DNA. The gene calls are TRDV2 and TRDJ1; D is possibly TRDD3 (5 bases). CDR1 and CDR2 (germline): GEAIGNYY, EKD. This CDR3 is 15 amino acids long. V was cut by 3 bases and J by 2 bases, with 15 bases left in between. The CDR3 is CACDSVLAKTDKLIF. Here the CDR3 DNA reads TGTGCCTGTGACTCCGTACTGGCGAAAACCGATAAACTCATCTTT.

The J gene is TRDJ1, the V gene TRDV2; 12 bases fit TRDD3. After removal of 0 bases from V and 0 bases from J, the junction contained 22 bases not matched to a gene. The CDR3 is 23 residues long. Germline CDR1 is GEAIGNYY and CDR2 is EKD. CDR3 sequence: CACDTVSRTGGYRGGPYTDKLIF. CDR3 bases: TGTGCCTGTGACACCGTCAGCCGGACTGGGGGATACCGGGGAGGCCCGTACACCGATAAACTCATCTTT.

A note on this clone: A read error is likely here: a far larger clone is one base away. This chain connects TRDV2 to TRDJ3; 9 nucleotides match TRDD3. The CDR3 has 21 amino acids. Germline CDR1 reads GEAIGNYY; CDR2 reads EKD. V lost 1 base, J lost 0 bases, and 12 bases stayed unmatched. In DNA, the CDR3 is TGTGCCTGTGACACGATAAGTACTGGGGGAGCTAGCTCCTGGGACACCCGACAGATGTTTTTC. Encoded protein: CACDTISTGGASSWDTRQMFF.

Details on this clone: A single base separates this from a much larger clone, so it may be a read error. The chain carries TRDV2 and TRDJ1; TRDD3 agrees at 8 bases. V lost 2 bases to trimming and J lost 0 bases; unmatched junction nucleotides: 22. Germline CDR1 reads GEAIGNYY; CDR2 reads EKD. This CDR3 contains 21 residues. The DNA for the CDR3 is TGTGCCTGTGACAGTGTACTGGGGGTTACGGCGAACCGATTGTACACCGATAAACTCATCTTT. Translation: CACDSVLGVTANRLYTDKLIF.

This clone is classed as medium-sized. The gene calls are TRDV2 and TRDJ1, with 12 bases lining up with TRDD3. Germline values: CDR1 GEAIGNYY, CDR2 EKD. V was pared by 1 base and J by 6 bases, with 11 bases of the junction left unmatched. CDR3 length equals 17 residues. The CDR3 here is CACDTLGLGDTRYKLIF. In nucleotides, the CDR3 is TGTGCCTGTGACACGTTGGGTCTGGGGGATACGCGCTATAAACTCATCTTT.

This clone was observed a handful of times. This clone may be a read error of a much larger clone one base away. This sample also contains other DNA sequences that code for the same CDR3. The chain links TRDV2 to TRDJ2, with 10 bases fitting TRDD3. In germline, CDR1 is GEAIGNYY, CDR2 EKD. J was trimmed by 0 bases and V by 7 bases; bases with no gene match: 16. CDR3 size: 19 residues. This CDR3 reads CACDSVLGDSKALTAQLFF. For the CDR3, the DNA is TGTGCCTGCGATTCCGTACTGGGGGATTCCAAAGCTTTGACAGCACAACTCTTCTTT.

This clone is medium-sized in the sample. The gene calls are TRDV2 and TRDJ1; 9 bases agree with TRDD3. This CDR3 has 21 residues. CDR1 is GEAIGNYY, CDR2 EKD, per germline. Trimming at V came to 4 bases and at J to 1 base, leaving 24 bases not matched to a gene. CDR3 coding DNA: TGTGCCTGTGATCCCGTTCAAAATACTGGGGGAGCCCTGGAAAGCACCGATAAACTCATCTTT. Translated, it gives CACDPVQNTGGALESTDKLIF.

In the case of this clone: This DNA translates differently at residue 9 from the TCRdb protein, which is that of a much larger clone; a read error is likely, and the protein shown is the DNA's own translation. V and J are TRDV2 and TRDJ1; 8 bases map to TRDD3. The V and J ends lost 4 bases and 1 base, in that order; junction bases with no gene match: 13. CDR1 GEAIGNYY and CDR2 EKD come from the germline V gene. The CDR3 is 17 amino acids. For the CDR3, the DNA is TGTGCCTGTGATCCCGTACTGGGGGCTACGCGCACCGATAAACTCATCTTT. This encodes CACDPVLGATRTDKLIF.

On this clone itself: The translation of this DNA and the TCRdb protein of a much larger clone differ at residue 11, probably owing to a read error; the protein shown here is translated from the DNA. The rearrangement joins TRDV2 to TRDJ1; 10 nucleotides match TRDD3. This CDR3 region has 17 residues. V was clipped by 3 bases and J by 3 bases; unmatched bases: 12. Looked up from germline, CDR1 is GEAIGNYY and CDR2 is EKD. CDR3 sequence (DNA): TGTGCCTGTGACGGCCTGATTGGGGGATACCGGTCCGATAAACTCATCTTT. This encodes CACDGLIGGYRSDKLIF.

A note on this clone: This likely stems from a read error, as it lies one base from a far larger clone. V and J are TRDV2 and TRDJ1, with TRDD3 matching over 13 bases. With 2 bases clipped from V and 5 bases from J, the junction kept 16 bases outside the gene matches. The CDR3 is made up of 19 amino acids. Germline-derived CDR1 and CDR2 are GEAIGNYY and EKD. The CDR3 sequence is CACDIVSRTGGYGGDKLIF. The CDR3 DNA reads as TGTGCCTGTGACATCGTCAGCCGGACTGGGGGATACGGTGGAGATAAACTCATCTTT.

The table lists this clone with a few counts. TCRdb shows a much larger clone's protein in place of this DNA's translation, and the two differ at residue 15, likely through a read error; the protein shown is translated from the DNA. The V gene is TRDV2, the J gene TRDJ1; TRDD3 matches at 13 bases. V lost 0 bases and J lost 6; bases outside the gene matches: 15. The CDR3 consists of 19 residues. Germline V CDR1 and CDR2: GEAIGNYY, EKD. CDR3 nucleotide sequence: TGTGCCTGTGACACCGTCAGCCGGACTGGGGGATACGGTGGATATAAACTCATCTTT. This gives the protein CACDTVSRTGGYGGYKLIF.

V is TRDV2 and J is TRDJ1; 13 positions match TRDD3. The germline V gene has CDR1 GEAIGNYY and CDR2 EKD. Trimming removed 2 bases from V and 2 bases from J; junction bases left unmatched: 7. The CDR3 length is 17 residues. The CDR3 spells CACDSVLGDTRTDKLIF. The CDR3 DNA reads TGTGCCTGTGACAGCGTACTGGGGGATACGCGGACCGATAAACTCATCTTT.

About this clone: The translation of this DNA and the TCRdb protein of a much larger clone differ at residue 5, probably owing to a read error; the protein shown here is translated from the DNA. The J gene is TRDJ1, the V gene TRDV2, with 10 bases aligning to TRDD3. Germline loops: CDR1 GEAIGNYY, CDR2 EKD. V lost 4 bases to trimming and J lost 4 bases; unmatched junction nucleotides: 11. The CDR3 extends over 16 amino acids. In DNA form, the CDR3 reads TGTGCCTGTGATCACGTACGGGGGATACGGAACGATAAACTCATCTTT. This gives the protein CACDHVRGIRNDKLIF.

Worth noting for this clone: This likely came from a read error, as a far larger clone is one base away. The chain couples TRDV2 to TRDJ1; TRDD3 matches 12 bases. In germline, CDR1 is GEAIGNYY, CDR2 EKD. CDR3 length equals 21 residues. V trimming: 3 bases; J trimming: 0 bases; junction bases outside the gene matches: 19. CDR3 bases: TGTGCCTGTGACCCAGTACTGGGGGATACTAGGGTCAAAACGCACACCGATAAACTCATCTTT. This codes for CACDPVLGDTRVKTHTDKLIF.

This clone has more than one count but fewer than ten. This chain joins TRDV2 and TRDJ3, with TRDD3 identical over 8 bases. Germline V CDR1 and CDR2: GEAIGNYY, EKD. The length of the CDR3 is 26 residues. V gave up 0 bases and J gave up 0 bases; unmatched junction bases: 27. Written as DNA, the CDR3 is TGTGCCTGTGACACCGTCCTCTTCGGGGCGCCAACTGTGGGGGATGCGAGCTCCTGGGACACCCGACAGATGTTTTTC. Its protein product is CACDTVLFGAPTVGDASSWDTRQMFF.

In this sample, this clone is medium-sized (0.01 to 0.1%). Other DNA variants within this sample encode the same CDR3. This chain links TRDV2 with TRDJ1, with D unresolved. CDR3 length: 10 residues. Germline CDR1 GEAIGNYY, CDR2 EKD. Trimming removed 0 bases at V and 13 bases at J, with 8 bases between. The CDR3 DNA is TGTGCCTGTGACACCCTATGTTCCATCTTT. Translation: CACDTLCSIF.

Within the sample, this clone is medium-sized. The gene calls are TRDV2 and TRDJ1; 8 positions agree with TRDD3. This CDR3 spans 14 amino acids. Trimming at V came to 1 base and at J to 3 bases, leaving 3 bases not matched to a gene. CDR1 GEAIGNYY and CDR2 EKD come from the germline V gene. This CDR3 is CACDTLGGSDKLIF. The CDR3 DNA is TGTGCCTGTGACACACTGGGGGGATCCGATAAACTCATCTTT.

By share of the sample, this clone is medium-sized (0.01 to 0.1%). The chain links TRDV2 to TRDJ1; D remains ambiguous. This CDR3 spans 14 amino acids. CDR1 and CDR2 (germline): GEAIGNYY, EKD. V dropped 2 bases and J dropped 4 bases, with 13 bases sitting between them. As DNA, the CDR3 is TGTGCCTGTGACAGAGTTTCTCCCCGCGATAAACTCATCTTT. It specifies CACDRVSPRDKLIF.

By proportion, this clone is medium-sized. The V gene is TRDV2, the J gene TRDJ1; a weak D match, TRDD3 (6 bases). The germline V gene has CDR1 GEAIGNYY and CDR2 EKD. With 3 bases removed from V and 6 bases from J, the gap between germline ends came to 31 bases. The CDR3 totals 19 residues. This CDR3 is CACDFLAAPGSGDSYKLIF. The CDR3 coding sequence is TGTGCCTGTGACTTTCTTGCCGCTCCAGGCTCTGGGGACTCCTATAAACTCATCTTT.

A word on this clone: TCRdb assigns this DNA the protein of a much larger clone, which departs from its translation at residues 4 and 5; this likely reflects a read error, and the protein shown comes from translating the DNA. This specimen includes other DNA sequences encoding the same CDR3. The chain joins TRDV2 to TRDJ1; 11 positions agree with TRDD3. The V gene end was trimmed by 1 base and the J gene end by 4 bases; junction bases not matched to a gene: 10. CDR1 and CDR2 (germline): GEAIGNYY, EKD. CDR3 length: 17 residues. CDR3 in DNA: TGTGCCTGTGACACACTGGGGGATAAGAATCCAGTCGATAAACTCATCTTT. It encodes CACDTLGDKNPVDKLIF.

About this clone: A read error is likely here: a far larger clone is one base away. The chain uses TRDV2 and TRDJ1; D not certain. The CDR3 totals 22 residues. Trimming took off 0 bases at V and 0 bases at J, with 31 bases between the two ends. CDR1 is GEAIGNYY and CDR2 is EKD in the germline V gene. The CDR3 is CACDTISQGTWTGALHTDKLIF. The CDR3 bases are TGTGCCTGTGACACCATATCTCAGGGTACTTGGACCGGAGCACTTCACACCGATAAACTCATCTTT.